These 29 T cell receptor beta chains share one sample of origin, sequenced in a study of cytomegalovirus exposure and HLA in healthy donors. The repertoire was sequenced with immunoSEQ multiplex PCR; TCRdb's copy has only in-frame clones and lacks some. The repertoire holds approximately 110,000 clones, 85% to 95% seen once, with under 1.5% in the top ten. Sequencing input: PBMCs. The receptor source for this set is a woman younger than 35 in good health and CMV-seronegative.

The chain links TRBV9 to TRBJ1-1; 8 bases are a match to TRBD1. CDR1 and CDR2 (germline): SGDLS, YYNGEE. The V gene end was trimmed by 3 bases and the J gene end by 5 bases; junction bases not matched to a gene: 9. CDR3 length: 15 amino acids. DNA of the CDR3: TGTGCCAGCAGCGCGCCCCCAGGGGGCAGTACTGAAGCTTTCTTT. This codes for CASSAPPGGSTEAFF.

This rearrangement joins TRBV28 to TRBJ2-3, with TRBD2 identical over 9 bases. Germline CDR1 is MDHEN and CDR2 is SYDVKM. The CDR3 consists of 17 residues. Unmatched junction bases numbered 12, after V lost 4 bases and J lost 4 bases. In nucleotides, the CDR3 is TGTGCCAGCAGTTCCGCCCTCCAACTAGCGGGTTCAGATACGCAGTATTTT. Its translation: CASSSALQLAGSDTQYF.

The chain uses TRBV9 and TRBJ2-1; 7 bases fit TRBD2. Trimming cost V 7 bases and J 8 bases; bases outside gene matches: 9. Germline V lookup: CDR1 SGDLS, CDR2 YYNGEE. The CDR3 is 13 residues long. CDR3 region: CASSSAGEDEQFF. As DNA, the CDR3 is TGTGCCAGCTCATCTGCGGGAGAGGATGAGCAGTTCTTC.

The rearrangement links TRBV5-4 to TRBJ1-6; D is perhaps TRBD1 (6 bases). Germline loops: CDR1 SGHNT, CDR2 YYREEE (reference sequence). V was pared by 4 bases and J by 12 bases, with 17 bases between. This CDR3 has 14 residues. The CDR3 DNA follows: TGTGCCAGCAGCCCGCCGATTGTAGGGGGACCCCTCCACTTT. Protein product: CASSPPIVGGPLHF.

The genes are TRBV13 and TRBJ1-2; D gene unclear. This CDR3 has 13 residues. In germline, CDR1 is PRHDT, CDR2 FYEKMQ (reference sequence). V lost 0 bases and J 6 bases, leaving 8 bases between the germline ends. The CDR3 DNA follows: TGTGCCAGCAGCTTAGGCGACGGAGATGGCTACACCTTC. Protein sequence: CASSLGDGDGYTF.

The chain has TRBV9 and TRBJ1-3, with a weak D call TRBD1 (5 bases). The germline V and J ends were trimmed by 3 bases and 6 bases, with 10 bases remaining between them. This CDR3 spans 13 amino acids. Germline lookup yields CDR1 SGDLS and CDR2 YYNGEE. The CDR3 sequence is CASSGRAANTIYF. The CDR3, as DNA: TGTGCCAGCAGCGGCAGGGCTGCAAACACCATATATTTT.

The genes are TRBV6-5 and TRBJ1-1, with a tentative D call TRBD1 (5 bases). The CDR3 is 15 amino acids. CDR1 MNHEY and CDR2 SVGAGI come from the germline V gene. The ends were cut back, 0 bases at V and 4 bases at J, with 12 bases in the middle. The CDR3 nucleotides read TGTGCCAGCAGTTACTCTAGGGGTTTGAGCACTGAAGCTTTCTTT. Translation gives CASSYSRGLSTEAFF.

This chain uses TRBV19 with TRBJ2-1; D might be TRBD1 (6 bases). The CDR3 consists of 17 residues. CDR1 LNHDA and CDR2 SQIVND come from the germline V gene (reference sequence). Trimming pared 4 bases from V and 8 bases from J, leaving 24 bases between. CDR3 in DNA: TGTGCCAGTAGTACAGGGAGTCTAGGGGGAGTATTCGATGAGCAGTTCTTC. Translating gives CASSTGSLGGVFDEQFF.

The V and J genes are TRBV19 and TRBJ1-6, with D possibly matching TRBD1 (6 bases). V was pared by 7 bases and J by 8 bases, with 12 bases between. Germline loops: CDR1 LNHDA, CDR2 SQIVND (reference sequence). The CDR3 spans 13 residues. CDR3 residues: CASTGEGDSPLHF. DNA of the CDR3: TGTGCCAGTACAGGGGAGGGGGATTCACCCCTCCACTTT.

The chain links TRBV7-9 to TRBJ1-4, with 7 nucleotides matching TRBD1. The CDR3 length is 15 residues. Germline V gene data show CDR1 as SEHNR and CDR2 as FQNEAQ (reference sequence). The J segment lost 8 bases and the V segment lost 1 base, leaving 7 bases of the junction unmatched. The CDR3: CASSLGTGLGEKLFF. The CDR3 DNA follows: TGTGCCAGCAGCTTAGGGACAGGCCTCGGGGAAAAACTGTTTTTT.

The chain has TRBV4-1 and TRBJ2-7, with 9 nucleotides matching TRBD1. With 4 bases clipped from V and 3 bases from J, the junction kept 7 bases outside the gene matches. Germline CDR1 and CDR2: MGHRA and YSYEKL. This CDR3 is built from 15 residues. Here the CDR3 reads CASSPGQGGDYEQYF. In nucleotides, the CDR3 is TGCGCCAGCAGCCCGGGACAGGGCGGGGACTACGAGCAGTACTTC.

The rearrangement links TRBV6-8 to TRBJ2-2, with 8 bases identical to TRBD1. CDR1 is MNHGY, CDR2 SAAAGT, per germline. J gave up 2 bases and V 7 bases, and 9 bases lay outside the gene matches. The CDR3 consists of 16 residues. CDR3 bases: TGTGCCAGCACCCTCCCGGGACAGGCAAACACCGGGGAGCTGTTTTTT. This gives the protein CASTLPGQANTGELFF.

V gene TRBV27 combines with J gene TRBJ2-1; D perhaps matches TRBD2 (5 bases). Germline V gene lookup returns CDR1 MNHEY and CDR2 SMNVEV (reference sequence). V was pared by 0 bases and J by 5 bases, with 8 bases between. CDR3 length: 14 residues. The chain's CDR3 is CASSLSVTNNEQFF. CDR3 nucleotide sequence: TGTGCCAGCAGTTTATCGGTGACTAACAATGAGCAGTTCTTC.

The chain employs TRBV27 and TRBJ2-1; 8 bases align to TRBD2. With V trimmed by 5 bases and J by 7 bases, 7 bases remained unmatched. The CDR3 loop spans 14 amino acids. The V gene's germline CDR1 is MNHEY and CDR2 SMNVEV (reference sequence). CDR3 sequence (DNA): TGTGCCAGCAGTGGGACGGGGGGGCCTAATGAGCAGTTCTTC. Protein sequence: CASSGTGGPNEQFF.

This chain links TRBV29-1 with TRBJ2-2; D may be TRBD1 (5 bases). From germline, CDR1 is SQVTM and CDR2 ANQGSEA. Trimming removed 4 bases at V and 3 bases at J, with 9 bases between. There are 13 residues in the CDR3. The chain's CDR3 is CSVVGAYTGELFF. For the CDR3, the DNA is TGCAGCGTTGTAGGGGCGTACACCGGGGAGCTGTTTTTT.

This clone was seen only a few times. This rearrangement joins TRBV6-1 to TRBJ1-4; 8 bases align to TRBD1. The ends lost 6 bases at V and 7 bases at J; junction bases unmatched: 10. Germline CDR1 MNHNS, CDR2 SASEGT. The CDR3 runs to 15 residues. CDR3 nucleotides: TGTGCCAGCAGATTTTCTAGACAGGGGAGTGAAAAACTGTTTTTT. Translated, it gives CASRFSRQGSEKLFF.

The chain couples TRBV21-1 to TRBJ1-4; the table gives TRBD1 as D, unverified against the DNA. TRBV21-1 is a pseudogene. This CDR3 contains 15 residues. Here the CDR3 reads CASSKEGLGNEKLFF. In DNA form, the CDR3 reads TGTGCCAGCAGCAAAGAGGGGTTGGGGAATGAAAAACTGTTTTTT.

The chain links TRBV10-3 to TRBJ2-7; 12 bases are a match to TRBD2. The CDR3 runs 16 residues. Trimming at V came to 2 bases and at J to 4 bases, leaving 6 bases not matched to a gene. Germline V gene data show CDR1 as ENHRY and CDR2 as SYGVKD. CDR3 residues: CAISEPGLAGTYEQYF. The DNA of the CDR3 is TGTGCCATCAGTGAGCCCGGACTAGCGGGAACTTACGAGCAGTACTTC.

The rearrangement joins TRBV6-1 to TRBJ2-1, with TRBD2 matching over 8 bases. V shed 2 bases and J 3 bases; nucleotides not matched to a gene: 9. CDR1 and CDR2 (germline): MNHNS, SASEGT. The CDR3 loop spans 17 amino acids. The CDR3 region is CASSESPPSGSYNEQFF. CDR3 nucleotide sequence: TGTGCCAGCAGTGAATCTCCCCCGAGCGGGAGCTACAATGAGCAGTTCTTC.

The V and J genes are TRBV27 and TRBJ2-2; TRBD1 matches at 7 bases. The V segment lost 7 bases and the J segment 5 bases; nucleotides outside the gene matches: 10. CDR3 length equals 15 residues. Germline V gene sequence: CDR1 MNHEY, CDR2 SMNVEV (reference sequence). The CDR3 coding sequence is TGTGCCAGCACCGACAGGGATTTACGTACCGGGGAGCTGTTTTTT. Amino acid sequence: CASTDRDLRTGELFF.

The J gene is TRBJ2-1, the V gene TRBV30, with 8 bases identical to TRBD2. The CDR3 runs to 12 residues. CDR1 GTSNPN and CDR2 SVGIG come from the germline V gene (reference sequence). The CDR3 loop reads CMAGGDGNEQFF. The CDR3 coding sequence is TGTATGGCGGGAGGCGACGGAAATGAGCAGTTCTTC.

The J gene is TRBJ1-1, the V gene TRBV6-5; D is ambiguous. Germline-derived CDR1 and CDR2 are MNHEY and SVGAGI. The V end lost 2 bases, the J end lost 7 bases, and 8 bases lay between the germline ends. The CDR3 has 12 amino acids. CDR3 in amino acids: CASSYRSGEAFF. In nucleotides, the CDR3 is TGTGCCAGCAGTTACAGGAGCGGTGAAGCTTTCTTT.

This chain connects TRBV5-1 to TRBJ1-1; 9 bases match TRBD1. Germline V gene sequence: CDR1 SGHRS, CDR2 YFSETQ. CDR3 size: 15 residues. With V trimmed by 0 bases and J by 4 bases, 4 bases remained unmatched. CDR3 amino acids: CASSLVGQGGTEAFF. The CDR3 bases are TGCGCCAGCAGCTTGGTGGGACAGGGAGGCACTGAAGCTTTCTTT.

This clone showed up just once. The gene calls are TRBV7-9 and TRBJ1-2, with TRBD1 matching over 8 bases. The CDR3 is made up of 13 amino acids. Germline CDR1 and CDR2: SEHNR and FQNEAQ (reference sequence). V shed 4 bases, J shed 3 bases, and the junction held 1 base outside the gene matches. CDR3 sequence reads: CASSSDRDYGYTF. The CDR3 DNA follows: TGTGCCAGCAGCTCGGACAGGGACTATGGCTACACCTTC.

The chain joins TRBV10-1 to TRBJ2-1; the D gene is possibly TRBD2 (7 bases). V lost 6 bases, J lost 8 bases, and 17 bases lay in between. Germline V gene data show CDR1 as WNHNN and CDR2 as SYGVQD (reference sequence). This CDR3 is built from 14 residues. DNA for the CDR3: TGCGCCAGCAGCTCTCTCGGGGGGCTAGATGAGCAGTTCTTC. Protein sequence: CASSSLGGLDEQFF.

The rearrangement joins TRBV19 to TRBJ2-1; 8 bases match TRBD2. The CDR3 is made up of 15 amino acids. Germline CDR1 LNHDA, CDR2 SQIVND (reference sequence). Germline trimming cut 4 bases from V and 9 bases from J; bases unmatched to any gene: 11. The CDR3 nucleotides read TGTGCCAGTAGTACCGGGACTAGGCGGTTTGGTGAGCAGTTCTTC. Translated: CASSTGTRRFGEQFF.

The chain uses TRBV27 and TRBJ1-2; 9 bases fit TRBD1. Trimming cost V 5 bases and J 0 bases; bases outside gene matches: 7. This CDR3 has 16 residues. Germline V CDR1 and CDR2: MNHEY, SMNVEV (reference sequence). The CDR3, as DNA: TGTGCCAGCAGTGCGGGGACAGGGAAAACTAACTATGGCTACACCTTC. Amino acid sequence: CASSAGTGKTNYGYTF.

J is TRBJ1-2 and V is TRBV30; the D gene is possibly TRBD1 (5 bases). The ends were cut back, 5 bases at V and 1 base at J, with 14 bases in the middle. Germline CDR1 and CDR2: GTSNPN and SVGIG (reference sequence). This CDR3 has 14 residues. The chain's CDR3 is CAWGRQKHNYGYTF. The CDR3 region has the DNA TGTGCCTGGGGCAGACAGAAACATAACTATGGCTACACCTTC.

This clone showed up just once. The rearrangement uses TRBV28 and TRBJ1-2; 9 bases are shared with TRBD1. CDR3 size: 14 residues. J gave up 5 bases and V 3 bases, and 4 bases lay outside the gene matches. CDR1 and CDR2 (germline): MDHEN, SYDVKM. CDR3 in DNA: TGTGCCAGCAGTTTCCACAGGGGGCTTTATGGCTACACCTTC. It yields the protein CASSFHRGLYGYTF.